One and the same sample provided the 18 T cell receptor beta chains below, sequenced in a study of shared clonotypes between healthy human individuals. TCRdb's table, derived via immunoSEQ multiplex PCR, lists solely in-frame clones and lacks some. The repertoire holds 950,000 to 1,100,000 clones, with around 78% as singletons. Sequencing was done on a sample of memory CD4+ T cells from PBMCs. Indicated subset: CD45RA-negative fraction. The receptors were sampled from a man between 18 and 29 years old in good health. Some clones in this sample may be carry-over from other donors' samples.

The J gene is TRBJ1-1, the V gene TRBV2; D remains ambiguous. CDR3 length: 12 residues. With 6 bases removed from V and 4 bases from J, the gap between germline ends came to 9 bases. CDR1 and CDR2 (germline): SNHLY, FYNNEI. As DNA, the CDR3 is TGTGCCAGCAGGGAGGACCTCACTGAAGCTTTCTTT. The encoded protein is CASREDLTEAFF.

This sequence joins TRBV28 and TRBJ1-5; 7 bases are shared with TRBD1. Germline V lookup: CDR1 MDHEN, CDR2 SYDVKM. This CDR3 has 19 residues. Losses at the gene ends were 3 bases for V and 7 bases for J; bases not matched to a gene: 21. Here the CDR3 reads CASSFRKGADAGSLQPQHF. The CDR3 coding sequence is TGTGCCAGCAGTTTCCGGAAGGGGGCCGACGCGGGGTCGTTGCAGCCCCAGCATTTT.

This clone was detected a few times. The J gene is TRBJ1-3, the V gene TRBV30; possible D gene TRBD1, 6 bases. The CDR3 covers 14 residues. V was trimmed by 2 bases and J by 0 bases, leaving 8 bases between them. Germline loops: CDR1 GTSNPN, CDR2 SVGIG (reference sequence). CDR3 protein: CAWSKGGSGNTIYF. The CDR3, as DNA: TGTGCCTGGAGTAAAGGGGGCTCTGGAAACACCATATATTTT.

The CDR3 loop is CASSLNFEGTEQFF. The CDR3, as DNA: TGTGCCAGCAGCTTAAACTTCGAAGGCACTGAGCAGTTCTTC. The rearrangement links TRBV7-3 to TRBJ2-1; D gene unclear. The germline CDR1 and CDR2 sequences are SGHTA and FQGTGA. This CDR3 comprises 14 residues. With 1 base removed from V and 9 bases from J, the gap between germline ends came to 13 bases.

The chain recombines TRBV6-6 with TRBJ1-4; no firm D call. The germline gives CDR1 MNHNY, CDR2 SVGAGI (reference sequence). V dropped 6 bases and J dropped 3 bases, with 17 bases sitting between them. The CDR3 length is 16 residues. The CDR3 DNA reads as TGTGCCAGCAGGTCCCAATCTGGGGTCCCTAATGAAAAACTGTTTTTT. It codes for CASRSQSGVPNEKLFF.

This clone occurred a few times. The V gene is TRBV28, the J gene TRBJ2-6, with TRBD1 identical over 12 bases. The CDR3 totals 19 residues. CDR1 MDHEN and CDR2 SYDVKM come from the germline V gene. V was clipped by 6 bases and J by 2 bases; unmatched bases: 11. Written as DNA, the CDR3 is TGTGCCAGCAGCACACTCCCGGGACAGGGGGCGACTGGGGCCAACGTCCTGACTTTC. Protein sequence: CASSTLPGQGATGANVLTF.

The V gene is TRBV28, the J gene TRBJ1-2; no clear D gene. The CDR3 is made up of 13 amino acids. Trimming stripped 2 bases from V and 4 bases from J, with 8 bases between. Germline-derived CDR1 and CDR2 are MDHEN and SYDVKM. This chain's CDR3 is CASSLATAYGYTF. In DNA, the CDR3 is TGTGCCAGCAGTTTAGCGACGGCCTATGGCTACACCTTC.

Points on this clone: This likely traces to a read error, being one base from a far larger clone. The chain carries TRBV30 and TRBJ1-5; D not resolved. Trimming shortened V by 1 base and J by 7 bases, and 11 bases separated the two germline ends. Looked up from germline, CDR1 is GTSNPN and CDR2 is SVGIG (reference sequence). The CDR3 loop spans 13 amino acids. Here the CDR3 DNA reads TGTGCCTGGAGTGGGGGAGGGTGGCAGCCCCAGCATTTT. As protein: CAWSGGGWQPQHF.

The chain joins TRBV7-2 to TRBJ2-5; D not resolved. The germline V gene has CDR1 SGHTA and CDR2 FQGNSA. CDR3 length: 15 residues. The germline V and J ends were trimmed by 1 base and 4 bases, with 13 bases remaining between them. CDR3 sequence: CASSLGAGYVETQYF. CDR3 in DNA: TGTGCCAGCAGCTTAGGGGCTGGGTACGTAGAGACCCAGTACTTC.

The sample holds a few counts of this clone. CDR3 sequence (DNA): TGCGCCAGCAGCTATCGACTAGGGGGGGCCACAGATACGCAGTATTTT. Its translation: CASSYRLGGATDTQYF. The chain carries TRBV5-1 and TRBJ2-3; D perhaps matches TRBD2 (7 bases). CDR1 SGHRS and CDR2 YFSETQ come from the germline V gene. Between the trimmed V and J ends, which lost 3 bases and 2 bases, there was a span of 16 bases. The CDR3 sequence is 16 residues long.

This CDR3 reads CASSRAGGAAGTGELFF. The CDR3 region has the DNA TGTGCCAGCAGCCGAGCCGGGGGAGCAGCGGGGACCGGGGAGCTGTTTTTT. The chain carries TRBV7-2 and TRBJ2-2, with 7 nucleotides matching TRBD2. Germline CDR1 SGHTA, CDR2 FQGNSA. This CDR3 comprises 17 residues. The V segment lost 5 bases and the J segment 5 bases; nucleotides outside the gene matches: 14.

The chain joins TRBV7-9 to TRBJ1-1, with D perhaps matching TRBD1 (5 bases). V gave up 5 bases and J gave up 8 bases, with 9 bases separating them. Looked up from germline, CDR1 is SEHNR and CDR2 is FQNEAQ (reference sequence). The CDR3 totals 11 residues. CDR3 nucleotides: TGTGCCAGCAGCCGCGGGACGGAAGCTTTCTTT. This sequence encodes CASSRGTEAFF. Looking up the rest from reference TRBV7-9 and TRBJ1-1 gives the full variable domain: DTGVSQNPRHKITKRGQNVTFRCDPISEHNRLYWYRQTLGQGPEFLTYFQNEAQLEKSRLLSDRFSAERPKGSFSTLEIQRTEQGDSAMYLCASSRGTEAFFGQGTRLTVV.

The V call is TRBV15, the J call TRBJ2-1; 8 bases match TRBD2. The ends lost 0 bases at V and 8 bases at J; junction bases unmatched: 15. The CDR3 is 18 residues long. CDR1 and CDR2 (germline): LNHNV, YYDKDF (reference sequence). CDR3 residues: CATSRDRALLAVVDEQFF. The CDR3 DNA reads as TGTGCCACCAGCAGAGATAGGGCCCTACTAGCGGTGGTGGATGAGCAGTTCTTC. Full variable domain (outside the CDR3, taken from reference TRBV15 and TRBJ2-1): DAMVIQNPRYQVTQFGKPVTLSCSQTLNHNVMYWYQQKSSQAPKLLFHYYDKDFNNEADTPDNFQSRRPNTSFCFLDIRSPGLGDTAMYLCATSRDRALLAVVDEQFFGPGTRLTVL.

The chain is built from TRBV5-1 and TRBJ1-1; TRBD1 might be the D (5 bases). Trimming took 0 bases from V and 11 from J, leaving 14 bases between them. The CDR3 has 13 residues. Germline CDR1 is SGHRS and CDR2 is YFSETQ. The CDR3 sequence is CASSLDNAAGAFF. CDR3 in DNA: TGCGCCAGCAGCTTGGATAATGCCGCAGGGGCTTTCTTT.

Of note for this clone: At the DNA level, this CDR3 is encoded by other sequences in the same sample as well. The chain is built from TRBV5-1 and TRBJ2-3; no firm D call. V lost 3 bases to trimming and J lost 2 bases, with 7 bases between them. Germline CDR1 and CDR2: SGHRS and YFSETQ. The CDR3 loop spans 13 amino acids. The CDR3 spells CASSSLPTDTQYF. DNA of the CDR3: TGCGCCAGCAGCTCCCTCCCCACAGATACGCAGTATTTT.

The chain couples TRBV5-1 to TRBJ1-2, with 7 bases identical to TRBD1. Germline trimming cut 2 bases from V and 3 bases from J; bases unmatched to any gene: 4. CDR1 is SGHRS and CDR2 is YFSETQ in the germline V gene. The CDR3 loop spans 14 amino acids. The CDR3 sequence: CASSFRGADYGYTF. Written as DNA, the CDR3 is TGCGCCAGCAGCTTCAGGGGGGCGGACTATGGCTACACCTTC.

The gene calls are TRBV4-1 and TRBJ2-5, with D unclear. The length of the CDR3 is 19 residues. In germline, CDR1 is MGHRA, CDR2 YSYEKL. Trimming took off 6 bases at V and 5 bases at J, with 31 bases between the two ends. The CDR3 here is CASSYRAFTALSPWETQYF. In DNA form, the CDR3 reads TGCGCCAGCAGTTACCGGGCTTTCACCGCCCTGAGTCCCTGGGAGACCCAGTACTTC.

The chain is built from TRBV7-6 and TRBJ2-5; D remains unclear. V dropped 3 bases and J dropped 2 bases, with 7 bases sitting between them. The germline CDR1 and CDR2 sequences are SGHVS and FNYEAQ. This CDR3 comprises 13 residues. Here the CDR3 DNA reads TGTGCCAGCAGCTTTTCCTATCAAGAGACCCAGTACTTC. Translating gives CASSFSYQETQYF.